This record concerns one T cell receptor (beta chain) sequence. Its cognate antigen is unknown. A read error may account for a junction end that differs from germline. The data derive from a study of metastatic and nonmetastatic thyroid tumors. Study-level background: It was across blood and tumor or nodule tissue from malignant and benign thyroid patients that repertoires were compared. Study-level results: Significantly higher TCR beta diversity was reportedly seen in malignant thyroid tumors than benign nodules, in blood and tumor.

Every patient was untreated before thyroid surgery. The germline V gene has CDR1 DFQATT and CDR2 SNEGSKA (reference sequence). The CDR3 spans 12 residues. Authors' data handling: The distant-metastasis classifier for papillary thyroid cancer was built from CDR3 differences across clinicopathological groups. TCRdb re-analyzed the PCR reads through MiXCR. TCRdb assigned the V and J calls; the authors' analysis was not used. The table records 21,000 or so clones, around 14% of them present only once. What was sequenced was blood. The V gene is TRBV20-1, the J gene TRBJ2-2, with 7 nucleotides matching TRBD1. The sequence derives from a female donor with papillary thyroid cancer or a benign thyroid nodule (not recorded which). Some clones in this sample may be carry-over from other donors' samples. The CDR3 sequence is CSANGQVGEQFF. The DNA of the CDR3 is TGCAGTGCTAACGGACAGGTCGGGGAGCAGTTTTTT.